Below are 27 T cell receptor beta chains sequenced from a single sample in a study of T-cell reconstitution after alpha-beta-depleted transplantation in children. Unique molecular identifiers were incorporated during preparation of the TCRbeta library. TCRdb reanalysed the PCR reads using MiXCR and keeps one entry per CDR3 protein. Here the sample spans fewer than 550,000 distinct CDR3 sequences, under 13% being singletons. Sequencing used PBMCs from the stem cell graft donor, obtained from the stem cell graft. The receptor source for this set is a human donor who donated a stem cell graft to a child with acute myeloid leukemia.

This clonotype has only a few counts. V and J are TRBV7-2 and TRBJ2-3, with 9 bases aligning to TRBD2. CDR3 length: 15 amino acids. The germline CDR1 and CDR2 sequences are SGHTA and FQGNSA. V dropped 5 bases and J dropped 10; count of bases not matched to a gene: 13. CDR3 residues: CASSPRLAAATPQYF. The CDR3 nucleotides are TGTGCCAGCAGCCCCAGACTAGCGGCCGCCACCCCGCAGTATTTT.

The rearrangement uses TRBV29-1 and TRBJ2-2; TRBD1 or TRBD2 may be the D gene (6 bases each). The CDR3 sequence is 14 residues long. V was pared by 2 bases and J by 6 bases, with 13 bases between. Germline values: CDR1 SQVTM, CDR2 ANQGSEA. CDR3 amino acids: CSVETERGAGELFF. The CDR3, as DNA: TGCAGCGTTGAAACCGAAAGGGGGGCCGGGGAGCTGTTTTTT.

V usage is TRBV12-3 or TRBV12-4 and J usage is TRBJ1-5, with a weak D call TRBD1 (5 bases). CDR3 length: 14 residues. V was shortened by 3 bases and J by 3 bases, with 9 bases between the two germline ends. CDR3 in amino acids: CASSLQGFNQPQHF. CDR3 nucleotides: TGTGCCAGCAGTTTGCAGGGTTTCAATCAGCCCCAGCATTTT.

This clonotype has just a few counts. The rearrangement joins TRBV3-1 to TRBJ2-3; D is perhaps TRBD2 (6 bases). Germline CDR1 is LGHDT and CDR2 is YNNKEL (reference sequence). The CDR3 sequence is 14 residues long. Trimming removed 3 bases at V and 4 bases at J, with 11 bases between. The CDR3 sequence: CASSQGEAPDTQYF. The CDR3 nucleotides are TGTGCCAGCAGCCAGGGGGAGGCCCCAGATACGCAGTATTTT.

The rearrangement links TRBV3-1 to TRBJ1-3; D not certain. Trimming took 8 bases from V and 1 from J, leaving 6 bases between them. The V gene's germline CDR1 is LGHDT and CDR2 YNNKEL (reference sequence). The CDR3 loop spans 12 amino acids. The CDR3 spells CASSASGNTIYF. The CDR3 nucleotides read TGTGCCAGCTCCGCTTCTGGAAACACCATATATTTT.

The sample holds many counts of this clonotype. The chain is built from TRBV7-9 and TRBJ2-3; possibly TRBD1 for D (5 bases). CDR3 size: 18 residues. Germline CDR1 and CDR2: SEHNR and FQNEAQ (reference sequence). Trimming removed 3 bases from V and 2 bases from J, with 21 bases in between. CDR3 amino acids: CASSLGLGRQGPTDTQYF. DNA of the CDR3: TGTGCCAGCAGCTTGGGCCTCGGCCGCCAGGGTCCCACAGATACGCAGTATTTT.

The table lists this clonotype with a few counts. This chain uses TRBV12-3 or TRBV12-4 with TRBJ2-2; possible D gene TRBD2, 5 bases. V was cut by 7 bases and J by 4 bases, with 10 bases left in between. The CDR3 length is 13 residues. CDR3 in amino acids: CASTRVGTGELFF. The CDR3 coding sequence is TGTGCCAGCACGCGGGTCGGCACCGGGGAGCTGTTTTTT.

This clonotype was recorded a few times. Written as DNA, the CDR3 is TGTGCCAGCAGCGTAGGCCAGGGGGCAAACTATGGCTACACCTTC. This translates into CASSVGQGANYGYTF. The rearrangement uses TRBV9 and TRBJ1-2; TRBD1 matches at 8 bases. Germline CDR1 is SGDLS and CDR2 is YYNGEE. Losses at the gene ends were 0 bases for V and 2 bases for J; bases not matched to a gene: 3. The length of the CDR3 is 15 residues. The full variable domain, in which reference TRBV9 and TRBJ1-2 provide the parts outside the CDR3, is DSGVTQTPKHLITATGQRVTLRCSPRSGDLSVYWYQQSLDQGLQFLIQYYNGEERAKGNILERFSAQQFPDLHSELNLSSLELGDSALYFCASSVGQGANYGYTFGSGTRLTVV.

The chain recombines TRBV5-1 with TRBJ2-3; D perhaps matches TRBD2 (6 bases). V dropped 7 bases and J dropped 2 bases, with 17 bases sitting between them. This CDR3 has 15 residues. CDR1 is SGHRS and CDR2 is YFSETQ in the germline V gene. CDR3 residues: CASRSGTRYTDTQYF. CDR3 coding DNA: TGCGCCAGCCGATCCGGGACTCGCTACACAGATACGCAGTATTTT. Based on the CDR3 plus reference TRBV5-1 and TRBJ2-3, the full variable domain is KAGVTQTPRYLIKTRGQQVTLSCSPISGHRSVSWYQQTPGQGLQFLFEYFSETQRNKGNFPGRFSGRQFSNSRSEMNVSTLELGDSALYLCASRSGTRYTDTQYFGPGTRLTVL.

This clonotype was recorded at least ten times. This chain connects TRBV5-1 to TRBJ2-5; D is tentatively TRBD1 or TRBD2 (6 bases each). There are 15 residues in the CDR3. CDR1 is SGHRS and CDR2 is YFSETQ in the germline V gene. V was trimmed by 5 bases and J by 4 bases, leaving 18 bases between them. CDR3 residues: CASSSRGGSGETQYF. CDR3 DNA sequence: TGCGCCAGCAGTTCACGAGGGGGGAGCGGAGAGACCCAGTACTTC. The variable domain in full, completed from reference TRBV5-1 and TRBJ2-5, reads KAGVTQTPRYLIKTRGQQVTLSCSPISGHRSVSWYQQTPGQGLQFLFEYFSETQRNKGNFPGRFSGRQFSNSRSEMNVSTLELGDSALYLCASSSRGGSGETQYFGPGTRLLVL.

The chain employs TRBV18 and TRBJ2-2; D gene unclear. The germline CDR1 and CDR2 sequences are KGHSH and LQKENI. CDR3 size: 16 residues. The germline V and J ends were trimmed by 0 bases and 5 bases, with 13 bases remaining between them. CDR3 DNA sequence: TGTGCCAGCTCACCACCGTGGTCCGGAAGAACCGGGGAGCTGTTTTTT. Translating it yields CASSPPWSGRTGELFF.

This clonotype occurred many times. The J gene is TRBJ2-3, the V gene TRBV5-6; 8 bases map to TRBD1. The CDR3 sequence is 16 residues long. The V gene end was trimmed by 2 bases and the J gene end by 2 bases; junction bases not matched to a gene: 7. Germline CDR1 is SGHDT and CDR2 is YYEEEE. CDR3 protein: CASSFPQGATTDTQYF. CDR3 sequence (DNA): TGTGCCAGCAGCTTTCCTCAGGGGGCTACCACAGATACGCAGTATTTT.

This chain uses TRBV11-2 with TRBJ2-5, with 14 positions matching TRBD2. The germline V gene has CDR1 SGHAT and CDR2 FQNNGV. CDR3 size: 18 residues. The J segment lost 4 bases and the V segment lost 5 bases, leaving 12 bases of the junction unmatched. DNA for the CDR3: TGTGCCAGCAGCGCAGGGACTAGCGGGGGAGTGGGGGGAGAGACCCAGTACTTC. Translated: CASSAGTSGGVGGETQYF.

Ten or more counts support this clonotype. The CDR3 loop reads CSVEDEQFF. The DNA of the CDR3 is TGCAGCGTTGAAGATGAGCAGTTCTTC. The chain joins TRBV29-1 to TRBJ2-1; D is undetermined. The germline V and J ends were trimmed by 0 bases and 9 bases, with 0 bases remaining between them. This CDR3 region has 9 residues. Germline V gives CDR1 SQVTM, CDR2 ANQGSEA.

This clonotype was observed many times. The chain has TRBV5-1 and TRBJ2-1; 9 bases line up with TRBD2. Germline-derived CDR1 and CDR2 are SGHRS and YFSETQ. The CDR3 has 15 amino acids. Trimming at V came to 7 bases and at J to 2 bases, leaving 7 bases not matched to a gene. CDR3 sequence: CASEDGTSPYNEQFF. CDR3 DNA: TGCGCCAGCGAGGACGGGACTAGCCCCTACAATGAGCAGTTCTTC.

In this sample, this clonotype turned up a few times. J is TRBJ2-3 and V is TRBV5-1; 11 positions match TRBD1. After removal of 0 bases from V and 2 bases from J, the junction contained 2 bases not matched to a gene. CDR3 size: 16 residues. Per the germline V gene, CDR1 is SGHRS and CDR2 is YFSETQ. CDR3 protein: CASSLADRGLTDTQYF. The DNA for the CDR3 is TGCGCCAGCAGCTTGGCGGACAGGGGGCTCACAGATACGCAGTATTTT. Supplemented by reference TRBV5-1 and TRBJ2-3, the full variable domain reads KAGVTQTPRYLIKTRGQQVTLSCSPISGHRSVSWYQQTPGQGLQFLFEYFSETQRNKGNFPGRFSGRQFSNSRSEMNVSTLELGDSALYLCASSLADRGLTDTQYFGPGTRLTVL.

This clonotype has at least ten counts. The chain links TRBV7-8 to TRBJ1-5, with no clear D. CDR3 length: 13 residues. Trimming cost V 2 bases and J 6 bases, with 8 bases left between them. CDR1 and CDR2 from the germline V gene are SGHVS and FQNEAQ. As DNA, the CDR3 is TGTGCCAGCAGCTTAAGTCTTCTTCAGCCCCAGCATTTT. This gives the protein CASSLSLLQPQHF.

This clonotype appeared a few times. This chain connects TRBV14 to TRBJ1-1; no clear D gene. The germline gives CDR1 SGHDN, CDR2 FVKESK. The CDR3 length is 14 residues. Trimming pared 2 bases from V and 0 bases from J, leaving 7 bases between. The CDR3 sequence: CASSQSQMNTEAFF. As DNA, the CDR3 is TGTGCCAGCAGCCAAAGTCAGATGAACACTGAAGCTTTCTTT.

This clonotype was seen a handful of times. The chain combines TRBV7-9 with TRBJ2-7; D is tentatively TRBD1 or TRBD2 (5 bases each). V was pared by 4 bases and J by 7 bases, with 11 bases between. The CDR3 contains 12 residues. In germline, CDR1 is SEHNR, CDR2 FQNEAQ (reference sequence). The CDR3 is CASSSGTGEQYV. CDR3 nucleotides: TGTGCCAGCAGCTCAGGGACGGGGGAGCAGTACGTC.

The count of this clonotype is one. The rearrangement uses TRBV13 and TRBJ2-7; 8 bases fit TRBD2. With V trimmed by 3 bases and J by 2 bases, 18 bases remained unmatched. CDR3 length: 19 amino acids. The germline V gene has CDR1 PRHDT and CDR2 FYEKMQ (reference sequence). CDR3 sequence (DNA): TGTGCCAGCAGCTTGTCCCCATTTCTAGCGCGGGAGGTGGCCTACGAGCAGTACTTC. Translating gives CASSLSPFLAREVAYEQYF.

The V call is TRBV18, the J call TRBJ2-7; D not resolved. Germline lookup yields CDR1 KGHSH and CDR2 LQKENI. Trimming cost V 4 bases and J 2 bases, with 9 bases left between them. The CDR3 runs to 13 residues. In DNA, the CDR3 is TGTGCCAGCTCACAAGGGTTCACCTACGAGCAGTACTTC. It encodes CASSQGFTYEQYF.

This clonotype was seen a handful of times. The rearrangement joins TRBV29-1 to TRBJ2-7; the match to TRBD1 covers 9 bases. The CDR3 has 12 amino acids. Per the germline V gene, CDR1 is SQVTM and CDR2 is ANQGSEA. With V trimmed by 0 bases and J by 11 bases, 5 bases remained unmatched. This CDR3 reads CSVEEGGQGKYF. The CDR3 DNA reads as TGCAGCGTTGAAGAGGGGGGACAGGGAAAGTACTTC.

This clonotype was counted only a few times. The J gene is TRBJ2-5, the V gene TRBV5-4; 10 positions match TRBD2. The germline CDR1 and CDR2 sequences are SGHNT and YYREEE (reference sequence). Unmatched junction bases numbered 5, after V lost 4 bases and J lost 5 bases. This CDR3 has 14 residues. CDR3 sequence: CASSKGLAEETQYF. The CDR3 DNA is TGTGCCAGCAGCAAAGGACTAGCGGAGGAGACCCAGTACTTC.

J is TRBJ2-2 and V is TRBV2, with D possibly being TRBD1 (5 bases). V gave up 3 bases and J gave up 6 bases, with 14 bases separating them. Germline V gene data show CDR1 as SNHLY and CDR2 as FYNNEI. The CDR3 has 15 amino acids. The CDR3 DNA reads TGTGCCAGCAGTGATGCGAGGACAAGCCCCGGGGAGCTGTTTTTT. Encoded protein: CASSDARTSPGELFF. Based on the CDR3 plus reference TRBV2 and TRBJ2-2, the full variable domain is EPEVTQTPSHQVTQMGQEVILRCVPISNHLYFYWYRQILGQKVEFLVSFYNNEISEKSEIFDDQFSVERPDGSNFTLKIRSTKLEDSAMYFCASSDARTSPGELFFGEGSRLTVL.

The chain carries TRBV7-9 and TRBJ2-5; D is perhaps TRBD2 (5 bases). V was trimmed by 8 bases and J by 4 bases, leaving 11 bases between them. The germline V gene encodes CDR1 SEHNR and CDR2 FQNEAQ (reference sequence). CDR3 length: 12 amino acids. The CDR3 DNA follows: TGTGCCAGCTCTGGGAGTGGAGAGACCCAGTACTTC. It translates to CASSGSGETQYF.

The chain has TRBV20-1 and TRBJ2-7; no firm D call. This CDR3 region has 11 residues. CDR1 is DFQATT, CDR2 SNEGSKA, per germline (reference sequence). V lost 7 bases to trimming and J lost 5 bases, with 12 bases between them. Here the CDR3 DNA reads TGCAGTGTATCCCAGACCAACGAGCAGTACTTC. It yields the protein CSVSQTNEQYF.

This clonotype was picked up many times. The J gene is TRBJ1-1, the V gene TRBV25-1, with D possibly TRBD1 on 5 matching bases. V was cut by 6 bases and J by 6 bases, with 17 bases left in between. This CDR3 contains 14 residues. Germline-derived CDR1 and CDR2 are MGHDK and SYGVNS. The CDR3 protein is CASRGLSENAEAFF. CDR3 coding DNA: TGTGCCAGCAGGGGACTTTCAGAGAATGCTGAAGCTTTCTTT.